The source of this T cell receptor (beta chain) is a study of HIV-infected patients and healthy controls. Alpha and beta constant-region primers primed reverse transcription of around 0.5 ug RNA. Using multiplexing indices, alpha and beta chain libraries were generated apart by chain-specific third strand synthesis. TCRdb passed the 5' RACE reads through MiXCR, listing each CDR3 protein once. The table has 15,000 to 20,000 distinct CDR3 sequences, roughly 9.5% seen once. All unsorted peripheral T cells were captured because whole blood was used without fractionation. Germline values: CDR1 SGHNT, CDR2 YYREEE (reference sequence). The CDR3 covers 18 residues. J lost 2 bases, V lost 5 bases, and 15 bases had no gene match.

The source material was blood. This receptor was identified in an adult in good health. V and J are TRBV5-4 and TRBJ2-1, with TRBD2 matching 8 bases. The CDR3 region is CASSSRGGTGLTYNEQFF. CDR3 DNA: TGTGCCAGCAGTTCCCGCGGGGGGACGGGATTGACCTACAATGAGCAGTTCTTC.